This TCR beta chain was sequenced during a study of shared clonotypes between healthy human individuals. The assay was immunoSEQ multiplex PCR, and TCRdb's table has in-frame clones only and misses some. Here the sample spans some 2,000,000 clones, 95% being singletons. This receptor was taken from a young man in good health. The sequenced sample was naive CD4+ T cells sorted from blood. Subset specified: CD45RA+ positively selected.

The CDR3 region has the DNA TGTGCCATCAGTGAGTCGAGCAGGGGGACAGAGTACTATGGCTACACCTTC. Translation: CAISESSRGTEYYGYTF. This chain joins TRBV10-3 and TRBJ1-2, with 7 positions matching TRBD1. The CDR3 sequence is 17 residues long. V shed 0 bases, J shed 3 bases, and the junction held 10 bases outside the gene matches. Per germline, CDR1 ENHRY and CDR2 SYGVKD.